Below are 30 T cell receptor beta chains sequenced from a single sample in a study of T cell clonality in common variable immunodeficiency. These receptors lack a known antigen. Study-wide results and caveats: In common variable immunodeficiency, TCR beta chains reportedly carried fewer deletions and N-nucleotide insertions.

Sequenced by immunoSEQ multiplex PCR; TCRdb stores in-frame clones only, minus some. The repertoire consists of about 28,000 clones, none detected only once. Sequenced material: peripheral blood mononuclear cells. The receptors derive from a human donor with common variable immunodeficiency.

At least ten counts were recorded for this clone. The CDR3 goes on 3 residues after the read ends, and that part is filled in from the germline J gene. The genes are TRBV20-1 and TRBJ2-3; maybe TRBD2 (7 bases). The CDR3 extends over 13 amino acids. Per the germline V gene, CDR1 is DFQATT and CDR2 is SNEGSKA (reference sequence). Trimming stripped 3 bases from V and 4 bases from J, with 11 bases between. The sequenced part of the CDR3 DNA is TGCAGTGCTAGCACCGGGGGGCCAGATACG. Protein product: CSASTGGPDT. In full, the CDR3 reads CSASTGGPDTQYF.

This clone turned up a few times. Sequencing ends 3 residues short of the CDR3 end; the germline J gene provides the rest. The rearrangement uses TRBV7-9 and TRBJ2-5; TRBD2 matches 12 bases. V lost 5 bases and J lost 1; bases outside the gene matches: 2. Germline CDR1 and CDR2: SEHNR and FQNEAQ (reference sequence). This CDR3 spans 15 amino acids. The CDR3 loop is CASSRTSGAQETQYF. CDR3 bases read: TGTGCCAGCAGCCGGACTAGCGGGGCCCAAGAGACC.

This clone came up a few times. The read terminates 3 residues ahead of where the CDR3 ends, so the germline J gene completes it. The chain has TRBV6-2 or TRBV6-3 and TRBJ2-3; TRBD2 matches 8 bases. This CDR3 contains 16 residues. Unmatched junction bases numbered 9, after V lost 4 bases and J lost 3 bases. CDR1 is MNHEY, CDR2 SVGEGT, per germline. The CDR3 sequence: CASSSGRGVVTDTQYF. The sequenced CDR3 bases are TGTGCCAGCAGTTCAGGGCGGGGGGTAGTAACAGATACG.

This clone has ten or more counts. With the read ending 3 residues before the CDR3 end, the germline J gene is used to fill in that end. The chain is built from TRBV5-1 and TRBJ2-3; a possible D gene is TRBD2 (5 bases). The germline gives CDR1 SGHRS, CDR2 YFSETQ. The V and J ends lost 1 base and 3 bases respectively, with 12 bases between them. The CDR3 length is 15 residues. The CDR3 loop is CASSLNGQRTDTQYF. The CDR3 DNA, read in part, is TGCGCCAGCAGCTTGAACGGCCAGCGGACAGATACG.

Only a few counts were recorded for this clone. Read data end 3 residues before the CDR3 end; the end is taken from the germline J gene. V is TRBV19 and J is TRBJ1-5; D remains ambiguous. The CDR3 is made up of 16 amino acids. The V gene lost 1 base and the J gene lost 2 bases, with 12 bases spanning the gap. Germline V lookup: CDR1 LNHDA, CDR2 SQIVND (reference sequence). The covered CDR3 bases are TGTGCCAGTAGTATAGGACTGGCCCGAGGCAATCAGCCC. Translating it yields CASSIGLARGNQP. The entire CDR3 reads CASSIGLARGNQPQHF.

As regards this clone: The sequence runs out 3 residues before the end of the CDR3; the remainder is reconstructed from the germline J gene. The V and J genes are TRBV7-8 and TRBJ2-5; the match to TRBD2 covers 8 bases. CDR1 and CDR2 (germline): SGHVS, FQNEAQ. The trim removed 5 bases at V and 5 bases at J, leaving 16 bases unmatched. The CDR3 runs to 17 residues. Partial CDR3 DNA: TGTGCCAGCAGCCCCGTACCTCTCCGGGGGGGATCGGAGACC. Amino acids: CASSPVPLRGGSET. The whole CDR3 sequence reads CASSPVPLRGGSETQYF.

This clone was seen more than once but under ten times. Germline and junction disagree at one end, which may indicate a read error. The missing CDR3 end, 3 residues past where the read stops, is filled in from the germline J gene. The chain is built from TRBV30 and TRBJ1-6; 8 bases fit TRBD1. This CDR3 spans 15 amino acids. Looked up from germline, CDR1 is GTSNPN and CDR2 is SVGIG (reference sequence). The CDR3 bases that were read are TGTGCCTGGAGTGTACAGGGGGTCTGGGGTTCAACC. It is translated as CAWSVQGVWGST. The full CDR3 protein reads CAWSVQGVWGSTLHF.

There are a few counts of this clone. Coverage ceases 3 residues before the CDR3 finishes, and the germline J gene fills in the end. This chain uses TRBV6-2 or TRBV6-3 with TRBJ1-2; possibly TRBD1 for D (5 bases). CDR1 is MNHEY, CDR2 SVGEGT, per germline. Between the trimmed V and J ends, which lost 7 bases and 3 bases, there was a span of 15 bases. The CDR3 runs 14 residues. The CDR3 sequence is CASTKQGVDYGYTF. The CDR3 bases that were read are TGTGCCAGCACCAAGCAGGGAGTGGACTATGGC.

This clone was observed a handful of times. Read sequence stops 3 residues before the CDR3 end, and the germline J gene provides the missing end. The V gene is TRBV7-3, the J gene TRBJ2-2, with TRBD2 matching over 8 bases. Losses at the gene ends were 6 bases for V and 3 bases for J; bases not matched to a gene: 9. Germline CDR1 and CDR2: SGHTA and FQGTGA. The CDR3 spans 16 residues. The sequenced CDR3 bases are TGTGCCAGCAGTCCCTCGGGGGGGTCGGACACCGGGGAG. Its translation: CASSPSGGSDTGE. The CDR3 as a whole reads CASSPSGGSDTGELFF.

There are a few counts of this clone. The CDR3 goes on 3 residues after the read ends, and that part is filled in from the germline J gene. The rearrangement uses TRBV2 and TRBJ2-1; unclear D gene. The CDR3 length is 14 residues. Germline V gene lookup returns CDR1 SNHLY and CDR2 FYNNEI. Trimming stripped 0 bases from V and 5 bases from J, with 8 bases between. This chain's CDR3 is CASSEAYSHNEQFF. The CDR3 bases that were read are TGTGCCAGCAGTGAAGCTTACAGCCACAATGAG.

This clone was recorded many times. The read halts 3 residues ahead of the CDR3 end, with the missing end drawn from the germline J gene. The chain carries TRBV19 and TRBJ2-7; 7 bases agree with TRBD2. Trimming cost V 2 bases and J 2 bases; bases outside gene matches: 6. Germline loops: CDR1 LNHDA, CDR2 SQIVND (reference sequence). This CDR3 is built from 15 residues. Here the CDR3 reads CASSIFSGETYEQYF. The part of the CDR3 DNA that was read is TGTGCCAGTAGTATATTCAGCGGGGAGACCTACGAG.

This clone was observed a handful of times. Read sequence stops 3 residues before the CDR3 end, and the germline J gene provides the missing end. The chain couples TRBV2 to TRBJ1-2; D unresolved. Germline lookup yields CDR1 SNHLY and CDR2 FYNNEI. The length of the CDR3 is 12 residues. The CDR3 loop reads CASNTPPGGYTF. The sequenced part of the CDR3 DNA is TGTGCCAGCAACACTCCCCCGGGGGGC. Based on the CDR3 plus reference TRBV2 and TRBJ1-2, the full variable domain is EPEVTQTPSHQVTQMGQEVILRCVPISNHLYFYWYRQILGQKVEFLVSFYNNEISEKSEIFDDQFSVERPDGSNFTLKIRSTKLEDSAMYFCASNTPPGGYTFGSGTRLTVV.

This clone was counted a few times. The read finishes 3 residues shy of the CDR3 end, and the germline J gene is used to complete it. The rearrangement joins TRBV5-1 to TRBJ2-2; 7 bases fit TRBD2. J gave up 6 bases and V 5 bases, and 19 bases lay outside the gene matches. Looked up from germline, CDR1 is SGHRS and CDR2 is YFSETQ. This CDR3 is 18 amino acids long. The CDR3 DNA, read in part, is TGCGCCAGCAGTCCCCTCCCGATGGGGGGAGGGGTAGCCGGGGAG. Residues: CASSPLPMGGGVAGE. The full CDR3 protein reads CASSPLPMGGGVAGELFF.

This clone was found many times. The read finishes 3 residues shy of the CDR3 end, and the germline J gene is used to complete it. The gene calls are TRBV6-1 and TRBJ1-1; the D is unclear. Per the germline V gene, CDR1 is MNHNS and CDR2 is SASEGT. The V end was cut by 4 bases, the J end by 4 bases, with 7 bases between. This CDR3 is built from 12 residues. CDR3 region: CASSGEGTEAFF. The CDR3 bases that were read are TGTGCCAGCAGTGGTGAAGGCACTGAA.

In regard to this clone: The CDR3 end lies 3 residues beyond the end of the read and is filled in from the germline J gene. The chain recombines TRBV7-3 with TRBJ2-7, with TRBD1 matching 10 bases. The CDR3 contains 15 residues. Germline V gene lookup returns CDR1 SGHTA and CDR2 FQGTGA. The junction had 6 bases not matched to a gene; V was cut back by 4 bases and J by 3 bases. The sequenced CDR3 bases are TGTGCCAGCAGCTCCAGACAGGGGGCTATCTACGAG. Amino acids: CASSSRQGAIYE. The full CDR3 is CASSSRQGAIYEQYF.

Concerning this clone: From the germline J gene comes the end of the CDR3, since the read stops 3 residues before it. The chain joins TRBV2 to TRBJ2-2; weak D call: TRBD1 (5 bases). The CDR3 has 15 amino acids. Trimming left V 1 base short and J 3 bases short, with 9 bases between. Germline assignment: CDR1 SNHLY and CDR2 FYNNEI. The sequenced CDR3 bases are TGTGCCAGCAGTGAAGGGGGCGCGGACACCGGGGAG. The encoded protein is CASSEGGADTGE. The whole CDR3 reads CASSEGGADTGELFF.

This clone appeared many times. The missing CDR3 end, 3 residues past where the read stops, is filled in from the germline J gene. This chain links TRBV7-9 with TRBJ2-5, with TRBD1 as a possible D gene (5 bases). With 5 bases removed from V and 2 bases from J, the gap between germline ends came to 12 bases. The CDR3 sequence is 14 residues long. Germline-derived CDR1 and CDR2 are SEHNR and FQNEAQ (reference sequence). The DNA read from the CDR3 is TGTGCCAGCAGCCCCGACAGAGTACAAGAGACC. Its protein product is CASSPDRVQET. The entire CDR3 reads CASSPDRVQETQYF. Combining the CDR3 with reference TRBV7-9 and TRBJ2-5 gives the whole variable domain DTGVSQNPRHKITKRGQNVTFRCDPISEHNRLYWYRQTLGQGPEFLTYFQNEAQLEKSRLLSDRFSAERPKGSFSTLEIQRTEQGDSAMYLCASSPDRVQETQYFGPGTRLLVL.

This clone was observed a few times. The read is 3 residues too short to cover the CDR3 end, so that end is filled in from the germline J gene. This sequence joins TRBV6-2 or TRBV6-3 and TRBJ1-5, with D hard to call. This CDR3 comprises 14 residues. V dropped 10 bases and J dropped 0 bases, with 13 bases sitting between them. Germline V gene lookup returns CDR1 MNHEY and CDR2 SVGEGT. The CDR3 loop is CATSGYSSNQPQHF. The CDR3 DNA, read in part, is TGTGCCACCTCGGGTTATAGTAGCAATCAGCCC.

Concerning this clone itself: The read stops 3 residues short of the end of the CDR3; the missing end is completed from the germline J gene. The chain carries TRBV30 and TRBJ1-1, with no clear D. Germline-derived CDR1 and CDR2 are GTSNPN and SVGIG (reference sequence). This CDR3 is built from 13 residues. V was pared by 5 bases and J by 0 bases, with 10 bases between. CDR3 residues: CAWRPGLNTEAFF. The sequenced part of the CDR3 DNA is TGTGCCTGGCGTCCGGGGTTGAACACTGAA.

In its sample, this clone was seen many times. The missing CDR3 end, 3 residues past where the read stops, is filled in from the germline J gene. The chain employs TRBV20-1 and TRBJ2-5; 8 nucleotides align to TRBD2. Trimming at V came to 5 bases and at J to 4 bases, leaving 9 bases not matched to a gene. The CDR3 covers 14 residues. Germline V gene lookup returns CDR1 DFQATT and CDR2 SNEGSKA (reference sequence). CDR3 protein: CSAGRGGPPETQYF. The DNA read from the CDR3 is TGCAGTGCTGGTCGGGGGGGCCCTCCAGAGACC.

This clone was observed a few times. The CDR3 is cut off 3 residues early in the read; its end comes from the germline J gene. The chain has TRBV19 and TRBJ2-2; 7 bases are a match to TRBD2. CDR1 is LNHDA and CDR2 is SQIVND in the germline V gene (reference sequence). The CDR3 contains 17 residues. V lost 1 base, J lost 5 bases, and 10 bases stayed unmatched. CDR3 amino acids: CASSIGSGALGTGELFF. CDR3 DNA (partial): TGTGCCAGTAGTATAGGGAGCGGGGCCTTGGGAACCGGGGAG.

This clone has ten or more counts. Coverage ceases 3 residues before the CDR3 finishes, and the germline J gene fills in the end. The chain employs TRBV5-4 and TRBJ2-5; D may be TRBD2 (6 bases). V lost 2 bases and J lost 2, with 10 bases in between. The CDR3 contains 14 residues. Germline V gene sequence: CDR1 SGHNT, CDR2 YYREEE (reference sequence). The DNA read from the CDR3 is TGTGCCAGCAGCTTAGGGCGGGGACAAGAGACC. It codes for CASSLGRGQET. Given in full, the CDR3 is CASSLGRGQETQYF.

This clone was seen at least ten times. The germline gene is not matched at one end of the junction; a read error may be the cause. The read comes to an end 3 residues before the CDR3 does, leaving the germline J gene to fill in the end. V and J are TRBV4-2 and TRBJ1-1; D unresolved. The CDR3 extends over 16 amino acids. Germline V gene lookup returns CDR1 LGHNA and CDR2 YNFKEQ. The chain's CDR3 is CASSHEPNSMNTEAFF. The part of the CDR3 DNA that was read is TGCGCCAGCAGCCACGAGCCCAACAGCATGAACACTGAA.

This clone was detected many times. The CDR3 goes on 3 residues after the read ends, and that part is filled in from the germline J gene. The chain recombines TRBV20-1 with TRBJ2-3, with a possible D match to TRBD1 (5 bases). Germline V gives CDR1 DFQATT, CDR2 SNEGSKA (reference sequence). V gave up 6 bases and J gave up 0 bases, with 13 bases separating them. The CDR3 spans 14 residues. CDR3 bases read: TGCAGTGCATTCCTTCAGGGTAGCACAGATACG. Its translation: CSAFLQGSTDT. The whole CDR3 sequence is CSAFLQGSTDTQYF.

In its sample, this clone was seen a few times. A read error may produce the germline difference seen at one junction end. The CDR3 end is not reached by the read, which stops 3 residues before it; the germline J gene fills it in. The chain links TRBV7-7 to TRBJ2-5, with D possibly matching TRBD1 (5 bases). This CDR3 spans 15 amino acids. Germline V gene lookup returns CDR1 SSHAT and CDR2 FNYEAQ (reference sequence). The CDR3: CASTTGRVFQETQYF. CDR3 bases read: TGTGCTAGCACCACGGGCAGGGTATTCCAAGAGACC.

This clone has a handful of counts. The read ends 3 residues shy of where the CDR3 ends; the end is completed using the germline J gene. The rearrangement joins TRBV6-2 or TRBV6-3 to TRBJ2-1, with 10 bases identical to TRBD2. The CDR3 is made up of 15 amino acids. J gave up 7 bases and V 6 bases, and 9 bases lay outside the gene matches. Germline V gene lookup returns CDR1 MNHEY and CDR2 SVGEGT. The CDR3 here is CASRVSGGAVNEQFF. The sequenced part of the CDR3 DNA is TGTGCCAGCAGAGTAAGCGGGGGGGCGGTAAATGAG.

This clone turned up a few times. From the germline J gene comes the end of the CDR3, since the read stops 3 residues before it. Within the sample, other DNA sequences also encode this same CDR3. This rearrangement joins TRBV6-2 or TRBV6-3 to TRBJ2-1; 8 nucleotides align to TRBD2. The CDR3 loop spans 14 amino acids. Germline lookup yields CDR1 MNHEY and CDR2 SVGEGT. The junction had 8 bases not matched to a gene; V was cut back by 6 bases and J by 7 bases. CDR3 amino acids: CASRGGGTGNEQFF. CDR3 bases read: TGTGCCAGCAGGGGCGGGGGGACGGGTAATGAG.

As to this clone: Read coverage stops 3 residues before the CDR3 terminus; the germline J gene supplies the remainder. This CDR3 is also generated by other DNA sequences in the sample. The V call is TRBV7-9, the J call TRBJ1-2; D is undetermined. This CDR3 spans 13 amino acids. V dropped 4 bases and J dropped 6 bases, with 12 bases sitting between them. The germline gives CDR1 SEHNR, CDR2 FQNEAQ (reference sequence). The covered CDR3 bases are TGTGCCAGCAGCTACAGCGGTGGGAATGGC. It encodes CASSYSGGNG. The full CDR3 protein is CASSYSGGNGYTF.

This clone was counted at least ten times. The missing CDR3 end, 3 residues past where the read stops, is filled in from the germline J gene. The chain uses TRBV19 and TRBJ2-2; D perhaps matches TRBD2 (6 bases). This CDR3 spans 15 amino acids. Germline-derived CDR1 and CDR2 are LNHDA and SQIVND (reference sequence). The V end was cut by 7 bases, the J end by 4 bases, with 16 bases between. CDR3 DNA (partial): TGTGCCAGTACCACGTCGGGGGTGGGCACCGGGGAG. Encoded protein: CASTTSGVGTGE. The entire CDR3 reads CASTTSGVGTGELFF.

A word on this clone: With the read ending 3 residues before the CDR3 end, the germline J gene is used to fill in that end. The chain links TRBV7-2 to TRBJ2-1, with TRBD2 as a possible D gene (5 bases). Trimming removed 5 bases from V and 2 bases from J, with 10 bases in between. Germline CDR1 is SGHTA and CDR2 is FQGNSA. The CDR3 sequence is 14 residues long. Partial CDR3 DNA: TGTGCCAGCAGCAAGGACTCAACCTACAATGAG. Translating it yields CASSKDSTYNE. From start to end, the CDR3 is CASSKDSTYNEQFF. Looking up the rest from reference TRBV7-2 and TRBJ2-1 gives the full variable domain: GAGVSQSPSNKVTEKGKDVELRCDPISGHTALYWYRQSLGQGLEFLIYFQGNSAPDKSGLPSDRFSAERTGGSVSTLTIQRTQQEDSAVYLCASSKDSTYNEQFFGPGTRLTVL.